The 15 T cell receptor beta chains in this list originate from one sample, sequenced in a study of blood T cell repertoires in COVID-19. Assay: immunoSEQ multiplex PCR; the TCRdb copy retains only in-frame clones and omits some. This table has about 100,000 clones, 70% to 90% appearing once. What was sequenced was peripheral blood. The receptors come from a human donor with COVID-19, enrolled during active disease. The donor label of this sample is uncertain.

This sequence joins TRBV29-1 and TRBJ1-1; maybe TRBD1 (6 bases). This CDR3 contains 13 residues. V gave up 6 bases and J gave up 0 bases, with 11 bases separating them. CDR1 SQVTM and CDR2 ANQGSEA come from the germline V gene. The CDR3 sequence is CSVNGQMNTEAFF. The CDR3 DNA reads TGCAGCGTAAATGGACAGATGAACACTGAAGCTTTCTTT.

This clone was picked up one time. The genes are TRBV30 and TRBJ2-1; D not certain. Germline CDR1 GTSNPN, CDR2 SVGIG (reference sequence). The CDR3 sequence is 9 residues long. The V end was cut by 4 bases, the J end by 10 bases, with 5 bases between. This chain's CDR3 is CAWTREQFF. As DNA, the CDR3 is TGTGCCTGGACGCGGGAGCAGTTCTTC.

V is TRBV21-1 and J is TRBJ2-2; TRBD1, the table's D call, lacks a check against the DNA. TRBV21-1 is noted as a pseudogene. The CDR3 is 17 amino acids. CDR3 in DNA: TGTGCCAGCAGCAAACCTGACAGGGGGTCGAACACCGGGGAGCTGTTTTTT. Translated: CASSKPDRGSNTGELFF.

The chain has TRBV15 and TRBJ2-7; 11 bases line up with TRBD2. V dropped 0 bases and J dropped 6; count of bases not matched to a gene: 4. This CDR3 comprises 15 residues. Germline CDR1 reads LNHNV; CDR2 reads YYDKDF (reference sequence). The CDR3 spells CATSRELAGDSEQYF. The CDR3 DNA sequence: TGTGCCACCAGCAGAGAACTAGCGGGGGACTCCGAGCAGTACTTC.

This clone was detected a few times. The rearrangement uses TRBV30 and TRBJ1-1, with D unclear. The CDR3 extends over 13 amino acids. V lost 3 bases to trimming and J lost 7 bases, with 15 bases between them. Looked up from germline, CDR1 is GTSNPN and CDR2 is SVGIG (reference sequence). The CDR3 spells CAWSVDGSSEAFF. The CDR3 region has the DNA TGTGCCTGGAGCGTCGACGGATCTAGTGAAGCTTTCTTT.

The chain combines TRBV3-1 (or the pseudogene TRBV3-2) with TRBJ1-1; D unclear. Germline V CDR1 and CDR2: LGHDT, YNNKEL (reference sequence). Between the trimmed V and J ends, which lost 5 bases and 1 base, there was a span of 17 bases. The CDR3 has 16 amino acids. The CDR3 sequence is CASSYRPVSPNTEAFF. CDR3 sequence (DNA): TGTGCCAGCAGCTACCGCCCAGTCTCCCCGAACACTGAAGCTTTCTTT.

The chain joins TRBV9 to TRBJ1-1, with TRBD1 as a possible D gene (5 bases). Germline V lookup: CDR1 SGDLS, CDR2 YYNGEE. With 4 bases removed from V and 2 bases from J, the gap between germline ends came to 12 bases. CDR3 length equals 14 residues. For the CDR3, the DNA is TGTGCCAGCAGCTCTCGCACAGGAAACACTGAAGCTTTCTTT. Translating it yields CASSSRTGNTEAFF.

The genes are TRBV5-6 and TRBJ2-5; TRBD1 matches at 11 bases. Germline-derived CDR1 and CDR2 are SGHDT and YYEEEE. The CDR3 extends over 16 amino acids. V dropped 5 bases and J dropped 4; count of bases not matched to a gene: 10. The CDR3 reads CASSSLGQGAGETQYF. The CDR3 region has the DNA TGTGCCAGCAGTTCCCTAGGACAGGGGGCAGGAGAGACCCAGTACTTC.

The CDR3 here is CASSWTGMSYEQYF. The CDR3 DNA is TGTGCCAGCAGTTGGACAGGGATGAGCTACGAGCAGTACTTC. The chain links TRBV6-6 to TRBJ2-7, with 8 positions matching TRBD1. CDR1 is MNHNY and CDR2 is SVGAGI in the germline V gene (reference sequence). This CDR3 comprises 14 residues. Trimming at V came to 4 bases and at J to 3 bases, leaving 5 bases not matched to a gene.

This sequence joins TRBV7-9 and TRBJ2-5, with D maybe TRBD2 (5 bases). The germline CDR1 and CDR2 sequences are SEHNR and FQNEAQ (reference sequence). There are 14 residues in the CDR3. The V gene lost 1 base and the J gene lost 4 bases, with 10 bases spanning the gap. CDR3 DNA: TGTGCCAGCAGCTTAGGCCTAGCTGGAGAGACCCAGTACTTC. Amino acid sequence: CASSLGLAGETQYF.

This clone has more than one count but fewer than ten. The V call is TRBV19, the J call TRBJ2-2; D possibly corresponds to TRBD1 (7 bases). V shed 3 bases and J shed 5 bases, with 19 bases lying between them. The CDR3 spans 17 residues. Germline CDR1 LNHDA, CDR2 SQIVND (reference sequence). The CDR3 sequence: CASSITVGQDYTGELFF. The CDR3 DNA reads TGTGCCAGTAGTATTACCGTAGGACAGGACTATACCGGGGAGCTGTTTTTT.

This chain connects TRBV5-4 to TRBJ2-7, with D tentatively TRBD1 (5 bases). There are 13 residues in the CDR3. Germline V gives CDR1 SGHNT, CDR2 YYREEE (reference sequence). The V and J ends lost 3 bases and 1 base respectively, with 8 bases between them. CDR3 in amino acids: CASSSTESYEQYF. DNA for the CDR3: TGTGCCAGCAGCTCGACAGAGTCCTACGAGCAGTACTTC.

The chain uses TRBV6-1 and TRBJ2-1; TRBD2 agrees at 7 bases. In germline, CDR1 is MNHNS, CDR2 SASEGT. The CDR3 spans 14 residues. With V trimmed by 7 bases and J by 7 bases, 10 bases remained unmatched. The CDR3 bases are TGTGCCAGCACCCCGGCGGGAGCCGGAAATGAGCAGTTCTTC. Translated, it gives CASTPAGAGNEQFF.

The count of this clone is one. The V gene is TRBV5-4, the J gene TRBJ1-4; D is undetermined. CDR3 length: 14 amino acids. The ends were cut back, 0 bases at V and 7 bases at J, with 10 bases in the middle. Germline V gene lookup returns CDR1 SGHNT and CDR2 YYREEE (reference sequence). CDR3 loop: CASSLGRGREKLFF. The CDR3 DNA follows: TGTGCCAGCAGCTTGGGTCGGGGTCGTGAAAAACTGTTTTTT.

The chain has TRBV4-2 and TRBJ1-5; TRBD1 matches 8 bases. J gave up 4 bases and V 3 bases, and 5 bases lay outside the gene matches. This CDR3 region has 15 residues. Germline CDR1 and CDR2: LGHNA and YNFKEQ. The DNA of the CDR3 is TGTGCCAGCAGCCAGGGGGACAGGAATAATCAGCCCCAGCATTTT. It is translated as CASSQGDRNNQPQHF.